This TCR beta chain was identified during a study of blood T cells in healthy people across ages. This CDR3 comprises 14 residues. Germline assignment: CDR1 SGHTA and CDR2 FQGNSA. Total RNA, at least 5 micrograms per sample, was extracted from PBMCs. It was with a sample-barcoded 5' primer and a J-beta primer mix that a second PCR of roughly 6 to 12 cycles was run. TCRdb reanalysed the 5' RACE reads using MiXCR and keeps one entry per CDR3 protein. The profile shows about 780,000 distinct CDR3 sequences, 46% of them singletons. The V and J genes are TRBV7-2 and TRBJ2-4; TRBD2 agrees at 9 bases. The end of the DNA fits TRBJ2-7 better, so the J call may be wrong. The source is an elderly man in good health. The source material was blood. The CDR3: CASSVTSGPYEQYF. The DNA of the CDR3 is TGTGCCAGCAGCGTGACTAGCGGCCCCTACGAGCAGTACTTC.